Below are 23 T cell receptor beta chains sequenced from a single sample in a study of blood T cell repertoires in COVID-19 (dated by TCRdb to about 2020). The protocol used for the library was the immunoSEQ multiplex PCR assay. TCRdb stores this immuneACCESS table with in-frame sequences only. Part of the clones is absent; in the studies checked, under half of the shortfall reflects unresolved V genes, and no reason is known for the rest. Across this sample there are some 66,000 clones, with 91% seen only once. Clones ranked in the top ten supply about 7.3% of the sample. Sequencing used peripheral blood. The receptors stem from a human donor in a cohort sampled during active COVID-19.

This clone was recorded only once. This chain uses TRBV14 with TRBJ2-1, with 11 bases identical to TRBD2. Germline V gene data show CDR1 as SGHDN and CDR2 as FVKESK. CDR3 size: 15 residues. J gave up 6 bases and V 5 bases, and 6 bases lay outside the gene matches. The CDR3 loop reads CASSSTSGRVNEQFF. CDR3 DNA sequence: TGTGCCAGCAGCTCCACTAGCGGGAGAGTCAATGAGCAGTTCTTC.

The V gene is TRBV5-1, the J gene TRBJ2-7, with TRBD1 matching 9 bases. The CDR3 extends over 15 amino acids. Germline assignment: CDR1 SGHRS and CDR2 YFSETQ. Trimming cost V 1 base and J 2 bases; bases outside gene matches: 4. The CDR3 is CASSLSGTGTYEQYF. The DNA of the CDR3 is TGCGCCAGCAGCTTGTCCGGGACAGGGACCTACGAGCAGTACTTC.

The rearrangement joins TRBV5-4 to TRBJ2-1, with 15 bases fitting TRBD2. CDR3 length: 17 amino acids. Germline values: CDR1 SGHNT, CDR2 YYREEE (reference sequence). J gave up 6 bases and V 2 bases, and 6 bases lay outside the gene matches. The CDR3, as DNA: TGTGCCAGCAGCTTATTAAGGACTAGCGGGAGGGGCAATGAGCAGTTCTTC. It codes for CASSLLRTSGRGNEQFF.

The genes are TRBV5-1 and TRBJ1-2; D call uncertain. CDR3 length equals 16 residues. The V gene lost 0 bases and the J gene lost 4 bases, with 16 bases spanning the gap. In germline, CDR1 is SGHRS, CDR2 YFSETQ. In nucleotides, the CDR3 is TGCGCCAGCAGCTTGGGCGAACAGAAGCCCAGCTATGGCTACACCTTC. Its protein product is CASSLGEQKPSYGYTF.

The chain joins TRBV9 to TRBJ2-3, with 9 bases fitting TRBD2. This CDR3 is 16 amino acids long. Trimming cost V 5 bases and J 4 bases; bases outside gene matches: 11. CDR1 is SGDLS, CDR2 YYNGEE, per germline. The CDR3 region is CASRKTSGGMADTQYF. The DNA for the CDR3 is TGTGCCAGCAGGAAAACGAGCGGGGGGATGGCAGATACGCAGTATTTT.

This chain joins TRBV5-5 and TRBJ2-5; 7 nucleotides align to TRBD1. Germline loops: CDR1 SGHKS, CDR2 YYEKEE (reference sequence). The CDR3 contains 14 residues. Unmatched junction bases numbered 4, after V lost 4 bases and J lost 1 base. The CDR3 loop is CASSRDSGQETQYF. The CDR3 coding sequence is TGTGCCAGCAGCCGGGACAGCGGCCAAGAGACCCAGTACTTC.

The chain combines TRBV6-2 or TRBV6-3 with TRBJ2-1; D is unresolved. This CDR3 has 16 residues. The V end lost 2 bases, the J end lost 1 base, and 12 bases lay between the germline ends. Germline V lookup: CDR1 MNHEY, CDR2 SVGEGT. The CDR3 is CASSYRLLPSYNEQFF. CDR3 DNA: TGTGCCAGCAGTTACCGATTGCTACCATCCTACAATGAGCAGTTCTTC.

The rearrangement links TRBV5-1 to TRBJ2-7; TRBD1 matches 8 bases. J was trimmed by 7 bases and V by 0 bases; bases with no gene match: 18. The CDR3 has 18 amino acids. In germline, CDR1 is SGHRS, CDR2 YFSETQ. The CDR3 here is CASSLEVRDAGGAGEQYF. In DNA, the CDR3 is TGCGCCAGCAGCTTGGAAGTTCGGGATGCAGGGGGCGCAGGGGAGCAGTACTTC.

The chain has TRBV6-5 and TRBJ1-1, with TRBD1 as a possible D gene (6 bases). Germline lookup yields CDR1 MNHEY and CDR2 SVGAGI. The length of the CDR3 is 14 residues. V was trimmed by 3 bases and J by 6 bases, leaving 14 bases between them. CDR3 sequence reads: CASSYWGGSSEAFF. The CDR3 DNA is TGTGCCAGCAGTTATTGGGGGGGCTCGTCTGAAGCTTTCTTT.

This chain uses TRBV3-1 (or the pseudogene TRBV3-2) with TRBJ1-1, with D unresolved. The CDR3 is 14 residues long. Germline CDR1 reads LGHDT; CDR2 reads YNNKEL (reference sequence). Deletions cut 0 bases from V and 3 bases from J, with 8 bases between. The DNA of the CDR3 is TGTGCCAGCAGCCAAGATCCCCCGGACACTGAAGCTTTCTTT. Its translation is CASSQDPPDTEAFF.

The rearrangement joins TRBV5-1 to TRBJ2-1, with 10 bases lining up with TRBD2. The CDR3 runs 16 residues. V lost 4 bases and J lost 7; bases outside the gene matches: 11. CDR1 is SGHRS, CDR2 YFSETQ, per germline. The CDR3 nucleotides read TGCGCCAGCAGCCTGACTAGCGGGTGGGGCACGAATGAGCAGTTCTTC. This gives the protein CASSLTSGWGTNEQFF.

The chain uses TRBV18 and TRBJ1-1; TRBD1 aligns across 8 bases. V dropped 6 bases and J dropped 7; count of bases not matched to a gene: 4. This CDR3 is 12 amino acids long. Germline V gene sequence: CDR1 KGHSH, CDR2 LQKENI. CDR3 DNA sequence: TGTGCCAGCTCGCAGGGGGCGTTTGAAGCTTTCTTT. Its translation: CASSQGAFEAFF.

The chain is built from TRBV5-4 and TRBJ2-3; maybe TRBD2 (6 bases). The germline V gene has CDR1 SGHNT and CDR2 YYREEE (reference sequence). The CDR3 is 15 residues long. Trimming stripped 2 bases from V and 0 bases from J, with 10 bases between. CDR3 sequence reads: CASSLGSGSTDTQYF. The CDR3, as DNA: TGTGCCAGCAGCTTAGGGAGCGGGAGCACAGATACGCAGTATTTT.

This clone occurred once. This chain joins TRBV7-3 and TRBJ2-1; 12 nucleotides line up with TRBD2. Per germline, CDR1 SGHTA and CDR2 FQGTGA. The CDR3 spans 15 residues. The J segment lost 5 bases and the V segment lost 3 bases, leaving 2 bases of the junction unmatched. As DNA, the CDR3 is TGTGCCAGCAGCTTGACTAGCGGGGGAAACAATGAGCAGTTCTTC. It encodes CASSLTSGGNNEQFF.

The chain recombines TRBV9 with TRBJ1-4; no clear D gene. The CDR3 consists of 16 residues. Trimming stripped 4 bases from V and 4 bases from J, with 17 bases between. Per germline, CDR1 SGDLS and CDR2 YYNGEE. CDR3 sequence (DNA): TGTGCCAGCAGCCCTACCGGCGGTGTCAATAATGAAAAACTGTTTTTT. This codes for CASSPTGGVNNEKLFF. The variable domain in full, with the rest retrieved from reference TRBV9 and TRBJ1-4, is DSGVTQTPKHLITATGQRVTLRCSPRSGDLSVYWYQQSLDQGLQFLIQYYNGEERAKGNILERFSAQQFPDLHSELNLSSLELGDSALYFCASSPTGGVNNEKLFFGSGTQLSVL.

V and J are TRBV6-6 and TRBJ1-6; D perhaps matches TRBD1 (6 bases). The V gene lost 9 bases and the J gene lost 5 bases, with 20 bases spanning the gap. The CDR3 loop spans 16 amino acids. Germline CDR1 MNHNY, CDR2 SVGAGI (reference sequence). The CDR3 region has the DNA TGTGCCAGTTCGGACAGCGCAGGTTTTAATAATTCACCCCTCCACTTT. The encoded protein is CASSDSAGFNNSPLHF.

This sequence joins TRBV6-5 and TRBJ2-1; 8 bases are a match to TRBD1. This CDR3 comprises 15 residues. V lost 3 bases, J lost 7 bases, and 8 bases stayed unmatched. Germline CDR1 and CDR2: MNHEY and SVGAGI. CDR3 region: CASSYGDRRLNEQFF. DNA for the CDR3: TGTGCCAGCAGTTATGGGGACAGGAGACTGAATGAGCAGTTCTTC.

The chain joins TRBV5-4 to TRBJ1-1; D remains unclear. Deletions cut 4 bases from V and 0 bases from J, with 7 bases between. CDR3 length equals 13 residues. The germline gives CDR1 SGHNT, CDR2 YYREEE (reference sequence). The chain's CDR3 is CASSRLMNTEAFF. CDR3 nucleotide sequence: TGTGCCAGCAGCAGACTGATGAACACTGAAGCTTTCTTT.

The chain uses TRBV28 and TRBJ1-6; 10 bases agree with TRBD1. The V gene end was trimmed by 6 bases and the J gene end by 9 bases; junction bases not matched to a gene: 5. CDR1 and CDR2 (germline): MDHEN, SYDVKM. This CDR3 spans 14 amino acids. CDR3 loop: CASRADRGRSPLHF. CDR3 sequence (DNA): TGTGCCAGCAGGGCCGACAGGGGGCGTTCACCCCTCCACTTT.

The V and J genes are TRBV4-1 and TRBJ2-3; weak D call: TRBD1 (5 bases). The CDR3 consists of 16 residues. V was trimmed by 2 bases and J by 0 bases, leaving 12 bases between them. Germline CDR1 and CDR2: MGHRA and YSYEKL. CDR3 sequence (DNA): TGCGCCAGCAGCCAACCTCTAGACAGTAGCACAGATACGCAGTATTTT. It encodes CASSQPLDSSTDTQYF.

The gene calls are TRBV5-6 and TRBJ1-1, with 10 bases identical to TRBD1. Germline assignment: CDR1 SGHDT and CDR2 YYEEEE. The CDR3 totals 18 residues. V lost 4 bases, J lost 0 bases, and 12 bases stayed unmatched. Here the CDR3 DNA reads TGTGCCAGCAGCCCTCGGACAGGGGGGTCCTTAATGAACACTGAAGCTTTCTTT. Encoded protein: CASSPRTGGSLMNTEAFF.

This CDR3 reads CASRQQGASSDTEAFF. The CDR3 region has the DNA TGCGCCAGCAGGCAACAGGGGGCTTCTTCGGACACTGAAGCTTTCTTT. The chain employs TRBV23-1 and TRBJ1-1; 9 nucleotides align to TRBD1. Being an ORF, TRBV23-1 has a function that is uncertain. The V gene end was trimmed by 6 bases and the J gene end by 3 bases; junction bases not matched to a gene: 11. The CDR3 has 16 residues.

V gene TRBV10-3 combines with J gene TRBJ2-3; 11 bases align to TRBD2. V trimming: 2 bases; J trimming: 4 bases; junction bases outside the gene matches: 5. Germline values: CDR1 ENHRY, CDR2 SYGVKD. The CDR3 spans 16 residues. CDR3 residues: CAISEASGRRADTQYF. CDR3 DNA: TGTGCCATCAGTGAGGCTAGCGGGAGGCGGGCAGATACGCAGTATTTT.